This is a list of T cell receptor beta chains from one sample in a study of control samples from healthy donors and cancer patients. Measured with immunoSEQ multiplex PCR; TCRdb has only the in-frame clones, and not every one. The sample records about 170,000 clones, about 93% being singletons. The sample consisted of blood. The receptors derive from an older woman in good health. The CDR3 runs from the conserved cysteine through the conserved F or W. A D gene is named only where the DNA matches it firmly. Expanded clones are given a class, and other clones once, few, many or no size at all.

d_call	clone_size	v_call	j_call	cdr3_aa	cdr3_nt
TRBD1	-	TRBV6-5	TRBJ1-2	CASRRGTAAYGYTF	TGTGCCAGCCGAAGAGGGACAGCCGCCTATGGCTACACCTTC
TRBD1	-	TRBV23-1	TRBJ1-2	CASSQSGQGAGGYTF	TGCGCCAGCAGTCAATCGGGGCAGGGGGCCGGTGGCTACACCTTC
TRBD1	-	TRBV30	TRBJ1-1	CAWSMVSYRDRIEAFF	TGTGCCTGGAGTATGGTCTCTTACCGGGACAGGATTGAAGCTTTCTTT
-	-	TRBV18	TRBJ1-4	CASSPPTVEKLFF	TGTGCCAGCTCACCACCGACAGTTGAAAAACTGTTTTTT
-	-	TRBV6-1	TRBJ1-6	CASSEEFSSPLHF	TGTGCCAGCAGTGAAGAGTTCAGTTCACCCCTCCACTTT
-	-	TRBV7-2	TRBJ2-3	CASRGVSRRGTDTQYF	TGTGCCAGCAGAGGCGTATCTCGGCGGGGCACAGATACGCAGTATTTT
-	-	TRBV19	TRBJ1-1	CASSIWGRGNTEAFF	TGTGCCAGTAGTATATGGGGCAGAGGGAACACTGAAGCTTTCTTT
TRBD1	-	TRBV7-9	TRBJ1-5	CASSSHWDRTNQPQHF	TGTGCCAGCAGCTCTCATTGGGACAGGACAAATCAGCCCCAGCATTTT
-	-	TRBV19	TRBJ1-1	CASHVVEGRRTEAFF	TGTGCCAGCCACGTGGTGGAGGGTCGGAGAACTGAAGCTTTCTTT
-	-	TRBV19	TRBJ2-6	CASGKRGPGANVLTF	TGTGCCAGTGGGAAACGGGGCCCTGGGGCCAACGTCCTGACTTTC
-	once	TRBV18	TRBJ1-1	CASSPPPGNTEAFF	TGTGCCAGCTCACCACCTCCAGGGAACACTGAAGCTTTCTTT
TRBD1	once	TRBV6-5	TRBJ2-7	CASGRQGKAYEQYF	TGTGCCAGCGGGAGACAGGGTAAGGCCTACGAGCAGTACTTC
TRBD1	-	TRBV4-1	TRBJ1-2	CASSPRDRDAYGYTF	TGCGCCAGCAGCCCCCGGGACAGGGATGCGTATGGCTACACCTTC
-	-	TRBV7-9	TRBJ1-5	CASSLMGTVTTAQHF	TGTGCCAGCAGCTTAATGGGGACCGTAACCACAGCCCAGCATTTT
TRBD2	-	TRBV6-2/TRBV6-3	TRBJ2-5	CASIPLAALSGETQYF	TGTGCCAGCATCCCACTAGCGGCCCTATCGGGAGAGACCCAGTACTTC
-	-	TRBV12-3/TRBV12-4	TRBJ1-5	CASSGVGQPQHF	TGTGCCAGCAGTGGGGTTGGGCAGCCCCAGCATTTT
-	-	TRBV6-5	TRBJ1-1	CASSYRAMNTEAFF	TGTGCCAGCAGTTACAGGGCAATGAACACTGAAGCTTTCTTT
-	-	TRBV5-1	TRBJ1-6	CASSLGQASSYNSPLHF	TGCGCCAGCAGCTTGGGGCAGGCGAGCTCCTATAATTCACCCCTCCACTTT